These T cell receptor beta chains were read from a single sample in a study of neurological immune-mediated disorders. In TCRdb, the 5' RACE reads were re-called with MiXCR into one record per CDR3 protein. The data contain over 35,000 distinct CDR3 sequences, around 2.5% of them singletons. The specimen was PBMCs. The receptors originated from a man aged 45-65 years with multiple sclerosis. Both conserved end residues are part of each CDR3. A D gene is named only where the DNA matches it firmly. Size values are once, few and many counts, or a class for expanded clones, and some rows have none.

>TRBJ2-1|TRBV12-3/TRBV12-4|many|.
CASSSLNEQFF
TGTGCCAGCAGCTCCCTGAATGAGCAGTTCTTC
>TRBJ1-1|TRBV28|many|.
CASSLQGGNTEAFF
TGTGCCAGCAGTTTACAGGGTGGGAACACTGAAGCTTTCTTT
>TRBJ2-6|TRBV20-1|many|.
CSARVPGTGANVLTF
TGCAGTGCTAGAGTGCCAGGGACTGGGGCCAACGTCCTGACTTTC
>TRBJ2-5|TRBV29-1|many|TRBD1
CSVEWTGGPRGFRGETQYF
TGCAGCGTTGAATGGACAGGGGGTCCGAGGGGGTTCCGAGGAGAGACCCAGTACTTC
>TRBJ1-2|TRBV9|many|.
CASSVEPTAANYGYTF
TGTGCCAGCAGCGTAGAACCCACCGCAGCTAACTATGGCTACACCTTC
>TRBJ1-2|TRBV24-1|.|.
CATSDFEGYGYTF
TGTGCCACCAGTGATTTCGAGGGTTATGGCTACACCTTC
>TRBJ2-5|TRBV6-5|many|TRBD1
CASSSPSAGRGETQYF
TGTGCCAGCAGCTCTCCGTCGGCGGGCAGGGGGGAGACCCAGTACTTC
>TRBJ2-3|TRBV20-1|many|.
CSAPIGGPYDTQYF
TGCAGTGCTCCCATCGGGGGGCCGTATGATACGCAGTATTTT
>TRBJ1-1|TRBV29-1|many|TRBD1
CSLWMDREAFF
TGCAGCCTTTGGATGGACAGGGAAGCTTTCTTT
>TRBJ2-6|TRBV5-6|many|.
CASSSWAPQDSGANVLTF
TGTGCCAGCAGCTCTTGGGCCCCACAGGACTCTGGGGCCAACGTCCTGACTTTC
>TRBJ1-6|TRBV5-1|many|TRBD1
CASSWRQGRNSPLHF
TGCGCCAGCAGCTGGAGACAGGGGCGTAATTCACCCCTCCACTTT
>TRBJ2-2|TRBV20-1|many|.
CSASPGQNTGELFF
TGCAGTGCGTCGCCGGGACAGAACACCGGGGAGCTGTTTTTT
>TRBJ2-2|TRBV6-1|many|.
CASSEAQGVGSGELFF
TGTGCCAGCAGTGAAGCCCAGGGAGTGGGGTCCGGGGAGCTGTTTTTT
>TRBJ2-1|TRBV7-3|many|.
CASSPHRARTIEQFF
TGTGCCAGCAGCCCTCACCGGGCACGGACGATTGAGCAGTTCTTC
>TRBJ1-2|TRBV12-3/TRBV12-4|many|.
CASSSRVSYTF
TGTGCCAGCAGTTCAAGAGTGAGTTACACCTTC
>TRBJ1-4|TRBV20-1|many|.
CSVFGQVGEKLFF
TGCAGTGTTTTCGGTCAGGTGGGGGAAAAACTGTTTTTT
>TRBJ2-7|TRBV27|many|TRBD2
CASSLSPAGSTRYF
TGTGCCAGCAGTTTATCCCCAGCGGGAAGCACGAGGTACTTC
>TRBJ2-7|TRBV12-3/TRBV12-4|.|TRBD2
CASSGTAGGHEQYF
TGTGCCAGCAGCGGCACGGCGGGGGGGCACGAGCAGTACTTC
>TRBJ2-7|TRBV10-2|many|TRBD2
CASMDWASGGVSQYF
TGCGCCAGCATGGATTGGGCTAGCGGGGGGGTCTCGCAGTACTTC
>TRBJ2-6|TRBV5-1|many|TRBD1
CASSEVSTGRMGSGANVLTF
TGCGCCAGCAGCGAAGTCTCGACAGGGCGGATGGGAAGTGGGGCCAACGTCCTGACTTTC
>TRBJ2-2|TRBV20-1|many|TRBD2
CSARGPLAGAHTGELFF
TGCAGTGCTAGAGGCCCACTAGCGGGGGCCCATACCGGGGAGCTGTTTTTT
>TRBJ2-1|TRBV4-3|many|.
CASSQEQGSKLDF
TGCGCCAGCAGCCAAGAGCAAGGCAGCAAACTTGACTTC
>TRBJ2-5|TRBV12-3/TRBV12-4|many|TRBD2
CASSLVGGSETQYF
TGTGCCAGCAGTTTAGTGGGAGGGTCAGAGACCCAGTACTTC
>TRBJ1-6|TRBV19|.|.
CASHTPGDYNSPLNF
TGTGCCAGTCACACTCCGGGGGACTATAATTCACCCCTCAACTTT
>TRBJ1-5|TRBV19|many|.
CASSTGRGNQPQHF
TGTGCCAGTAGCACAGGGCGCGGAAATCAGCCCCAGCATTTT
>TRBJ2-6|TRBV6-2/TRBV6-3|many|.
CASSSSGTGANVLTF
TGTGCCAGCAGCTCTTCCGGGACTGGGGCCAACGTCCTGACTTTC
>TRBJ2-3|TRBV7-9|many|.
CASSLGPPRAGLFTDTQYF
TGTGCCAGCAGCTTAGGACCGCCACGGGCCGGACTATTCACAGATACGCAGTATTTT
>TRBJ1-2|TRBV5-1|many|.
CASSPEGNYGYTF
TGCGCCAGCAGCCCGGAAGGGAACTATGGCTACACCTTC
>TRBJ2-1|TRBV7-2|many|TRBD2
CASSLLRGTSGGPSNEQFF
TGTGCCAGCAGCTTATTACGGGGGACTAGCGGGGGGCCCTCCAATGAGCAGTTCTTC
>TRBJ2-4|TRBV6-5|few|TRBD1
CASSPGQGNIQYF
TGTGCCAGCAGCCCGGGACAGGGGAACATTCAGTACTTC